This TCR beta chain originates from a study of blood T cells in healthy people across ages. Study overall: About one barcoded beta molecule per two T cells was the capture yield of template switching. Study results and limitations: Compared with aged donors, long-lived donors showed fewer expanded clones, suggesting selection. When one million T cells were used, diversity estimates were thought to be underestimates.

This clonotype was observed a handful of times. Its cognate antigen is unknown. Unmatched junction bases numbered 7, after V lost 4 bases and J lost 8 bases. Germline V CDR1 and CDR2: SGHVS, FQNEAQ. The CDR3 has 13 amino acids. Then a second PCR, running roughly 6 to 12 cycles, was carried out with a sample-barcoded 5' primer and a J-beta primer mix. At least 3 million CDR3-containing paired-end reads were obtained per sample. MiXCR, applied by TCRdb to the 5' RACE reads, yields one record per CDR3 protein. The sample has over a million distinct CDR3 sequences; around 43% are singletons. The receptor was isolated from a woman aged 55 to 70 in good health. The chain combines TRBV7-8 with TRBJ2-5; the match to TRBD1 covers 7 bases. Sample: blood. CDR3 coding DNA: TGTGCCAGCAGCTCCGGACAGGCCCTAACCCAGTACTTC. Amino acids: CASSSGQALTQYF.